This TCR beta chain originates from a study of cytomegalovirus exposure and HLA in healthy donors. The PCR used 60 Vbeta and 13 Jbeta primers. Produced via immunoSEQ multiplex PCR; TCRdb's table is partial and in-frame only. The sample includes 110,000 to 150,000 clones, around two thirds of them seen just once. As concerns this clone: The antigen is unknown.

Study-wide results and limits: In a later analysis, most CMV-associated TCR beta chains appeared HLA-restricted. In a later analysis, compared with equally common non-associated chains, HLA-associated beta chains were more expanded.

The CDR3 loop spans 15 amino acids. Germline CDR1 reads SGHRS; CDR2 reads YFSETQ. After removal of 3 bases from V and 3 bases from J, the junction contained 4 bases not matched to a gene. The TCR sequence derives from a woman aged 55-69 years in good health and CMV-seropositive. The sample taken for sequencing was PBMCs. This chain links TRBV5-1 with TRBJ1-4; 8 positions match TRBD1. In DNA, the CDR3 is TGCGCCAGCAGCTCTATGACAGGGGCTAATGAAAAACTGTTTTTT. Its translation is CASSSMTGANEKLFF.